This T cell receptor beta chain was retrieved from a study of beta chain features in type 1 diabetes. Study information: The number of sorted cells examined across all samples was under 140,000,000. The study's findings and limits: VDJ junctions from patients with type 1 diabetes contained fewer insertions and more deletions.

Germline V CDR1 and CDR2: MNHEY, SMNVEV (reference sequence). The V end lost 8 bases, the J end lost 2 bases, and 7 bases lay between the germline ends. The CDR3 consists of 12 residues. The table lists this clone with a few counts. Antigen specificity is unknown. The isolated RNA, all of it, was reverse transcribed, so expressed TCRB transcripts were what got sequenced. Clones were sequenced by immunoSEQ multiplex PCR, and TCRdb holds only the in-frame ones, with some missing. The sample yields 430,000 or so clones, over 9.5% seen once. The rearrangement links TRBV27 to TRBJ1-3; D not resolved. Input material: naive CD4+ T cells from blood. The sequence was collected from a woman aged 18-30 years in good health. The CDR3 DNA reads as TGTGCCAGCGGGCCCACTGGAAACACCATATATTTT. As protein: CASGPTGNTIYF.